This T cell receptor beta chain emerged from a study of T-cell reconstitution after alpha-beta-depleted transplantation in children (dated by TCRdb to 2016 to 2018). General notes on the study: T-cell immune reconstitution after TCRalphabeta/CD19-depleted allogeneic hematopoietic cell transplantation in children was quantitatively tracked in the study by means of TCR repertoire profiling. Overall study outcomes, separate from this receptor: About two months after transplant, the apparently early recovery of alphabetaT-cell counts reportedly depended on just several hundred clones that had expanded rapidly and came from non-depleted graft cells. In some patients, high TCRbeta diversity at day 60 was attributed to recipient T cells and intrathymic progenitors that had survived conditioning. Over subsequent months, a decline in hyperexpanded clone frequencies was noted, and after one year, T-cell counts and TCRbeta diversity were mostly ascribed to newly produced T cells.

The receptor library was made with PCR. For sequencing, an Illumina HiSeq 2500 was employed. Molecular barcoding was employed in the preparation of TCR libraries, with unique molecular identifiers being used to normalize TCRbeta repertoire quantification. TCRdb reran the public reads through fastp at Q25 and MiXCR, keeping productive beta chains. All rows with the same CDR3 protein become a single entry with the most common DNA and genes. This sample holds tens of thousands of distinct CDR3 sequences; 52% were observed only once. 35% to 40% of the sample comes from the top ten. The V end loses 7 bases and the J end loses 4 bases, and a stretch of 14 bases separates them. From the cysteine through the phenylalanine, the CDR3 covers 13 amino acids. The DNA shown is the 39-base CDR3, in frame from base 1. Sequences MNHNS (CDR1) and SASEGT (CDR2) are obtained from the germline V gene. The treatment or condition label, as the study defines it: allogeneic hematopoietic cell transplantation with graft depleted of TCRalphabeta T cells and CD19 B cells. The transplant recipients were children given TCRalphabeta/CD19-depleted allogeneic hematopoietic cell grafts.

About this clonotype: Its specific antigen is unknown. It has no much larger one-base neighbor in the sample; base qualities were not kept.

The sequence came from a boy under two years old with SCID, due to receive a stem cell transplant. Sequenced here: peripheral blood, sampled before TCRalphabeta/CD19-depleted stem cell transplant. The chain is encoded by TRBV6-1 joined to TRBJ2-7, with the D gene not confidently named. The nucleotide sequence reads as follows: TGTGCCAGCACAGGACCTGGCAGGTACGAGCAGTACTTC. It codes for CASTGPGRYEQYF.